The 14 T cell receptor beta chains listed next were all sequenced from one sample in a study of blood T cell repertoires in COVID-19. Method: immunoSEQ multiplex PCR; TCRdb's copy keeps in-frame clones and lacks some. Here the sample spans hundreds of thousands of clones, 86% being singletons. Sequencing was performed on PBMCs or T cells enriched from blood (not recorded which). These receptors were obtained from a man aged 30 to 45 who had recovered from COVID-19.

CDR3 DNA sequence: TGTGCCAGCAGTATTACAGGGGGCGGCCCCTACGAGCAGTACTTC. It specifies CASSITGGGPYEQYF. The chain recombines TRBV28 with TRBJ2-7, with TRBD1 matching 9 bases. The CDR3 covers 15 residues. V shed 5 bases and J 2 bases; nucleotides not matched to a gene: 7. Germline V lookup: CDR1 MDHEN, CDR2 SYDVKM. Variable domain in full (rest from reference TRBV28 and TRBJ2-7): DVKVTQSSRYLVKRTGEKVFLECVQDMDHENMFWYRQDPGLGLRLIYFSYDVKMKEKGDIPEGYSVSREKKERFSLILESASTNQTSMYLCASSITGGGPYEQYFGPGTRLTVT.

On this clone itself: This sample includes further DNA sequences coding for the same CDR3. CDR3 loop: CASSLAGNEQFF. In DNA form, the CDR3 reads TGCGCCAGCAGCTTGGCCGGCAATGAGCAGTTCTTC. The rearrangement joins TRBV5-1 to TRBJ2-1; D is unresolved. The CDR3 runs to 12 residues. Trimming shortened V by 0 bases and J by 6 bases, and 4 bases separated the two germline ends. The germline gives CDR1 SGHRS, CDR2 YFSETQ.

The chain has TRBV5-1 and TRBJ2-2; D call uncertain. Trimming removed 2 bases from V and 0 bases from J, with 8 bases in between. The CDR3 is made up of 15 amino acids. Germline CDR1 and CDR2: SGHRS and YFSETQ. CDR3 sequence: CASSFGQANTGELFF. The CDR3 nucleotides read TGCGCCAGCAGCTTTGGGCAGGCGAACACCGGGGAGCTGTTTTTT.

This rearrangement joins TRBV5-1 to TRBJ1-1, with D tentatively TRBD1 (6 bases). The CDR3 loop spans 15 amino acids. Germline V gene lookup returns CDR1 SGHRS and CDR2 YFSETQ. The V end lost 4 bases, the J end lost 4 bases, and 17 bases lay between the germline ends. The DNA of the CDR3 is TGCGCCAGCAGCCAGGGTCACAGGGATGGCACTGAAGCTTTCTTT. Translation gives CASSQGHRDGTEAFF.

The gene calls are TRBV5-4 and TRBJ2-5, with TRBD1 matching 10 bases. This CDR3 is built from 15 residues. CDR1 and CDR2 from the germline V gene are SGHNT and YYREEE (reference sequence). With 3 bases clipped from V and 4 bases from J, the junction kept 6 bases outside the gene matches. CDR3 nucleotides: TGTGCCAGCAGCTCAGACAGGGGGCGCGGAGAGACCCAGTACTTC. Its protein product is CASSSDRGRGETQYF.

The CDR3 is CASSFAHPRQGRGYNEQFF. The CDR3 DNA reads as TGTGCCAGCAGTTTCGCACACCCTCGACAGGGACGGGGATACAATGAGCAGTTCTTC. This chain links TRBV28 with TRBJ2-1; TRBD1 agrees at 7 bases. This CDR3 is 19 amino acids long. The junction had 18 bases not matched to a gene; V was cut back by 3 bases and J by 4 bases. CDR1 MDHEN and CDR2 SYDVKM come from the germline V gene.

This clone showed up just a few times. The sample holds other DNA sequences that translate to the same CDR3. The V call is TRBV4-1, the J call TRBJ1-1, with D tentatively TRBD1 (5 bases). The V gene lost 1 base and the J gene lost 2 bases, with 8 bases spanning the gap. The length of the CDR3 is 14 residues. The germline V gene encodes CDR1 MGHRA and CDR2 YSYEKL. CDR3 sequence reads: CASSQVGVNTEAFF. Here the CDR3 DNA reads TGCGCCAGCAGCCAAGTAGGGGTTAACACTGAAGCTTTCTTT.

This chain joins TRBV28 and TRBJ2-3; weak D call: TRBD2 (6 bases). V was trimmed by 1 base and J by 7 bases, leaving 9 bases between them. Germline loops: CDR1 MDHEN, CDR2 SYDVKM. The CDR3 sequence is 13 residues long. CDR3 amino acids: CASSLFGGNTQYF. The CDR3 coding sequence is TGTGCCAGCAGTTTATTCGGGGGAAATACGCAGTATTTT.

The chain carries TRBV28 and TRBJ1-2; D possibly corresponds to TRBD1 (5 bases). This CDR3 is built from 16 residues. V was clipped by 3 bases and J by 2 bases, with 16 bases between them. Per germline, CDR1 MDHEN and CDR2 SYDVKM. This CDR3 is CASSLGRGRGNYGYTF. As DNA, the CDR3 is TGTGCCAGCAGTTTGGGGCGAGGGAGGGGCAACTATGGCTACACCTTC.

In its sample, this clone was seen once. The chain employs TRBV5-1 and TRBJ1-1, with TRBD1 identical over 10 bases. J was trimmed by 7 bases and V by 3 bases; bases with no gene match: 9. The CDR3 has 15 residues. Germline V gene lookup returns CDR1 SGHRS and CDR2 YFSETQ. CDR3 residues: CASSSVGTGVDEAFF. The CDR3, as DNA: TGCGCCAGCAGCTCGGTGGGGACAGGGGTTGATGAAGCTTTCTTT.

V gene TRBV7-8 combines with J gene TRBJ2-1; 11 bases match TRBD2. The CDR3 spans 16 residues. The V gene end was trimmed by 3 bases and the J gene end by 5 bases; junction bases not matched to a gene: 6. Looked up from germline, CDR1 is SGHVS and CDR2 is FQNEAQ. CDR3 residues: CASSFSLAGGNNEQFF. Here the CDR3 DNA reads TGTGCCAGCAGCTTCTCCCTAGCGGGGGGAAACAATGAGCAGTTCTTC.

V is TRBV5-4 and J is TRBJ2-1; D gene ambiguous. Trimming removed 3 bases from V and 5 bases from J, with 3 bases in between. The germline V gene encodes CDR1 SGHNT and CDR2 YYREEE (reference sequence). The CDR3 consists of 11 residues. The DNA for the CDR3 is TGTGCCAGCAGCTCAAACAATGAGCAGTTCTTC. Translating it yields CASSSNNEQFF. Drawing the rest from reference TRBV5-4 and TRBJ2-1, the complete variable domain is ETGVTQSPTHLIKTRGQQVTLRCSSQSGHNTVSWYQQALGQGPQFIFQYYREEENGRGNFPPRFSGLQFPNYSSELNVNALELDDSALYLCASSSNNEQFFGPGTRLTVL.

The gene calls are TRBV27 and TRBJ2-1; weak D call: TRBD2 (5 bases). Deletions cut 3 bases from V and 4 bases from J, with 7 bases between. In germline, CDR1 is MNHEY, CDR2 SMNVEV (reference sequence). The CDR3 runs to 13 residues. The DNA for the CDR3 is TGTGCCAGCAGTTTGAGAGGGTACAATGAGCAGTTCTTC. Protein sequence: CASSLRGYNEQFF.

This clone was found once. The same CDR3 is also encoded by other DNA sequences in this sample. The rearrangement links TRBV5-4 to TRBJ2-3; tentatively, D is TRBD2 (5 bases). With 0 bases removed from V and 1 base from J, the gap between germline ends came to 6 bases. Per germline, CDR1 SGHNT and CDR2 YYREEE (reference sequence). This CDR3 has 14 residues. The CDR3 DNA reads TGTGCCAGCAGCTTGGGGGGAGGCACAGATACGCAGTATTTT. Residues: CASSLGGGTDTQYF. Complete variable domain (other parts from reference TRBV5-4 and TRBJ2-3): ETGVTQSPTHLIKTRGQQVTLRCSSQSGHNTVSWYQQALGQGPQFIFQYYREEENGRGNFPPRFSGLQFPNYSSELNVNALELDDSALYLCASSLGGGTDTQYFGPGTRLTVL.